Following are 6 T cell receptor beta chains from one sample sequenced in a study of T cells after somatic rescue of genetic block. Clones were sequenced by immunoSEQ multiplex PCR, and TCRdb holds only the in-frame ones, with some missing. The data show 68,000 or so clones, approximately 90% seen once. What was sequenced was peripheral blood mononuclear cells (PBMCs). The receptors originated from a man aged 40-50 years.

CDR3 sequence reads: CASTSFSYRTSGYEQFF. In nucleotides, the CDR3 is TGTGCCAGCACCAGTTTCAGTTATCGGACTAGCGGATATGAGCAGTTCTTC. The chain has TRBV5-6 and TRBJ2-1; 10 nucleotides match TRBD2. Germline CDR1 is SGHDT and CDR2 is YYEEEE. Trimming cost V 6 bases and J 8 bases; bases outside gene matches: 17. CDR3 length: 17 residues.

The V gene is TRBV19, the J gene TRBJ2-1, with 9 nucleotides matching TRBD2. CDR1 is LNHDA, CDR2 SQIVND, per germline (reference sequence). Trimming took 8 bases from V and 0 from J; bases not matched to a gene: 5. The CDR3 covers 15 residues. CDR3 bases: TGTGCCAGTCAACATAGCGGGAGCTCCTACAATGAGCAGTTCTTC. Residues: CASQHSGSSYNEQFF.

The chain has TRBV4-3 and TRBJ2-7, with D possibly TRBD2 on 5 matching bases. The germline gives CDR1 LGHNA, CDR2 YSLEER. This CDR3 is 13 amino acids long. V gave up 2 bases and J gave up 3 bases, with 8 bases separating them. This chain's CDR3 is CASSQNRDYEQYF. In DNA form, the CDR3 reads TGCGCCAGCAGCCAAAACCGGGACTACGAGCAGTACTTC.

This clone has a single count. This chain joins TRBV4-2 and TRBJ2-3, with 7 bases identical to TRBD2. The trim removed 0 bases at V and 2 bases at J, leaving 8 bases unmatched. Germline V lookup: CDR1 LGHNA, CDR2 YNFKEQ. This CDR3 comprises 17 residues. This chain's CDR3 is CASSQEGREPFTDTQYF. The CDR3 bases are TGTGCCAGCAGCCAAGAGGGGCGGGAGCCCTTCACAGATACGCAGTATTTT.

This chain joins TRBV6-1 and TRBJ2-2; D not certain. Trimming took 0 bases from V and 7 from J, leaving 12 bases between them. Per germline, CDR1 MNHNS and CDR2 SASEGT. CDR3 size: 15 residues. CDR3 in DNA: TGTGCCAGCAGTGAAGCTCCGGAGAAAAGCGGGGAGCTGTTTTTT. Translated, it gives CASSEAPEKSGELFF.

The chain carries TRBV28 and TRBJ2-2; 14 nucleotides agree with TRBD2. Germline CDR1 and CDR2: MDHEN and SYDVKM. Losses at the gene ends were 5 bases for V and 6 bases for J; bases not matched to a gene: 5. This CDR3 comprises 16 residues. The CDR3 sequence: CASSRLAGGDPGELFF. The CDR3 DNA sequence: TGTGCCAGCAGTAGACTAGCGGGAGGGGACCCCGGGGAGCTGTTTTTT.